The clone carrying this T cell receptor beta chain turned up a few times. The CDR3 contains 14 residues. J was trimmed by 8 bases and V by 1 base; bases with no gene match: 8. CDR1 and CDR2 from the germline V gene are SGHRS and YFSETQ. Each CDR3 protein gets one entry after TCRdb re-called the 5' RACE reads with MiXCR. Of more than 50,000 distinct CDR3 sequences in the sample, around 13% were seen once. These data originate in a study of early T cells in non-severe SARS-CoV-2 infection. The receptor was derived from an adult who was a healthcare worker with PCR-confirmed SARS-CoV-2 infection or an uninfected control (not recorded which). This rearrangement joins TRBV5-1 to TRBJ1-1, with TRBD1 matching over 7 bases. Material: whole blood. CDR3 DNA: TGCGCCAGCAGCTTGACGGGCGACAGGGCGGAAGCTTTCTTT. This encodes CASSLTGDRAEAFF.